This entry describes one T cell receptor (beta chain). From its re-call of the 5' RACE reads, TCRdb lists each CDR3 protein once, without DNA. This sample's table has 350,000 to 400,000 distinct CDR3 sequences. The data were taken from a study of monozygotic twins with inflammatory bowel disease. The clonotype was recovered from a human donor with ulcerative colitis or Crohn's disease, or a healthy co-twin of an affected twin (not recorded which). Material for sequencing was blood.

CDR3 region: CASSQDRAGVSKNIQYF. The chain couples TRBV4-1 to TRBJ2-4; lacking DNA, the TRBD2 call made by TCRdb goes unchecked. The CDR3 totals 17 residues. Germline V lookup: CDR1 MGHRA, CDR2 YSYEKL.